This TCR beta chain was documented in a study of blood T cell repertoires in COVID-19. Study at large: The United States, Italy and Spain were the sources of the acute and convalescent COVID-19 samples. T cells, B-cell-depleted T cells, or PBMCs provided the cDNA or gDNA that served as material.

The V gene lost 7 bases and the J gene lost 3 bases, with 17 bases spanning the gap. The CDR3 spans 14 residues. Germline V gene data show CDR1 as SGHRS and CDR2 as YFSETQ. Under the authors' procedure: Amplification from reference gene primers served as the basis for estimated nucleated cell counts. Profiled with immunoSEQ multiplex PCR; TCRdb holds only in-frame clones, not every one. V and J calls and clone size follow that table, whereas D and trimming were derived from the DNA. The sample shows some 150,000 clones, approximately 84% of them seen only once. This chain links TRBV5-1 with TRBJ2-7; possible D gene TRBD2, 6 bases. This clonotype was sampled from a man between 40 and 49 years old with acute or convalescent COVID-19. The specimen was peripheral blood. The CDR3 DNA sequence: TGCGCCAGCCAAACCGGGACTTCTGTCTACGAGCAGTACTTC. It codes for CASQTGTSVYEQYF.